This T cell receptor beta chain was sequenced for a study of blood T cell repertoires in COVID-19. Study as a whole: The study drew acute and convalescent COVID-19 samples from the United States, Italy and Spain. The analysed material was cDNA or gDNA that came from T cells, B-cell-depleted T cells, or PBMCs.

The germline CDR1 and CDR2 sequences are MNHEY and SMNVEV (reference sequence). The CDR3 extends over 15 amino acids. Deletions cut 6 bases from V and 7 bases from J, with 22 bases between. Authors' analysis steps: Reference gene primer amplification in the assay estimated nucleated cell counts. Profiled with immunoSEQ multiplex PCR; TCRdb holds only in-frame clones, not every one. Clonal size and the V and J genes are those of that table, whereas D and trimming came from the DNA. This sample has 100,000 to 120,000 clones, with about 88% found just once. The sequenced sample consisted of peripheral blood. The sequence was collected from a human donor in a cohort sampled during active COVID-19. The chain has TRBV27 and TRBJ2-7; D may be TRBD2 (7 bases). Here the CDR3 DNA reads TGTGCCAGCAGGGACGGGAGGACAGCCGTGGGGGAGCAGTACTTC. Protein sequence: CASRDGRTAVGEQYF.